What follows are 22 T cell receptor beta chains derived from one specimen sequenced in a study of shared clonotypes between healthy human individuals. Some clones are missing from TCRdb's copy, which holds only in-frame ones; the method was immunoSEQ multiplex PCR. The sample records around 1.6 million clones, under 99% being singletons. The material sequenced was naive CD4+ T cells sorted from blood. As for subset: CD45RA+ positively selected. The receptors stem from a man aged 25-40 years in good health.

The chain has TRBV29-1 and TRBJ2-5; 11 positions match TRBD2. Germline V CDR1 and CDR2: SQVTM, ANQGSEA. The trim removed 4 bases at V and 3 bases at J, leaving 4 bases unmatched. The CDR3 loop spans 14 amino acids. Written as DNA, the CDR3 is TGCAGCGTTGCGCAGACTAGCGGGAAAGAGACCCAGTACTTC. Translating gives CSVAQTSGKETQYF.

The chain has TRBV20-1 and TRBJ1-5; D not certain. This CDR3 has 9 amino acids. V lost 7 bases and J 6 bases, leaving 4 bases between the germline ends. The germline gives CDR1 DFQATT, CDR2 SNEGSKA (reference sequence). CDR3 DNA: TGCAGTGTAGGTCAGCCCCAGCATTTT. Translated: CSVGQPQHF.

The chain uses TRBV5-8 and TRBJ2-7, with 9 bases fitting TRBD2. With 3 bases clipped from V and 7 bases from J, the junction kept 5 bases outside the gene matches. Germline CDR1 reads SGHTS; CDR2 reads YDEGEE. The CDR3 contains 13 residues. CDR3 sequence: CASSWGLAREQYF. The CDR3 DNA follows: TGTGCCAGCAGCTGGGGACTAGCTCGGGAGCAGTACTTC. Full variable domain (remainder filled in from reference TRBV5-8 and TRBJ2-7): EAGVTQSPTHLIKTRGQQATLRCSPISGHTSVYWYQQALGLGLQFLLWYDEGEERNRGNFPPRFSGRQFPNYSSELNVNALELEDSALYLCASSWGLAREQYFGPGTRLTVT.

The CDR3 region has the DNA TGCGCCAGCTGGGCATTCGGCTTACGCACAGATACGCAGTATTTT. Its protein is CASWAFGLRTDTQYF. This chain connects TRBV10-2 to TRBJ2-3; D not certain. V lost 8 bases, J lost 1 base, and 16 bases lay in between. The CDR3 totals 15 residues. Looked up from germline, CDR1 is WSHSY and CDR2 is SAAADI.

This clone was detected only once. This rearrangement joins TRBV21-1 to TRBJ2-7; TRBD1 reflects the table's D call only, with no check against the DNA. TRBV21-1 is a listed pseudogene. There are 17 residues in the CDR3. The CDR3 DNA reads TGTGCCAGCAGCAATACACAGGCCGCTCTATACCCTAGGGAGCAGTACTTC. Translating gives CASSNTQAALYPREQYF.

This clone was seen just once. The V call is TRBV27, the J call TRBJ1-5; D unclear. The germline V gene encodes CDR1 MNHEY and CDR2 SMNVEV (reference sequence). The V end was cut by 6 bases, the J end by 0 bases, with 12 bases between. CDR3 length equals 15 residues. This CDR3 reads CASSRRGVSNQPQHF. The CDR3 bases are TGTGCCAGCAGCCGACGCGGGGTTAGCAATCAGCCCCAGCATTTT.

Concerning this clone itself: Other DNA sequences in the same sample also yield this CDR3. The chain joins TRBV7-2 to TRBJ1-2, with D hard to call. Trimming removed 1 base at V and 1 base at J, with 4 bases between. The CDR3 spans 13 residues. Germline-derived CDR1 and CDR2 are SGHTA and FQGNSA. This chain's CDR3 is CASSLGLNYGYTF. CDR3 sequence (DNA): TGTGCCAGCAGCTTAGGGCTTAACTATGGCTACACCTTC.

The chain carries TRBV2 and TRBJ2-7, with TRBD2 matching over 8 bases. Trimming cost V 6 bases and J 5 bases; bases outside gene matches: 12. Germline V gene data show CDR1 as SNHLY and CDR2 as FYNNEI. The CDR3 consists of 15 residues. The DNA for the CDR3 is TGTGCCAGCAGGACCGAGCGGGAGAGTCCCAACGAGCAGTACTTC. Protein product: CASRTERESPNEQYF. Full variable domain (outside the CDR3, taken from reference TRBV2 and TRBJ2-7): EPEVTQTPSHQVTQMGQEVILRCVPISNHLYFYWYRQILGQKVEFLVSFYNNEISEKSEIFDDQFSVERPDGSNFTLKIRSTKLEDSAMYFCASRTERESPNEQYFGPGTRLTVT.

The chain couples TRBV19 to TRBJ1-3; tentatively, D is TRBD1 (5 bases). This CDR3 contains 14 residues. Germline assignment: CDR1 LNHDA and CDR2 SQIVND (reference sequence). Trimming stripped 6 bases from V and 4 bases from J, with 13 bases between. As DNA, the CDR3 is TGTGCCAGTAGACCAGGGAGAAGCGGAAACACCATATATTTT. It encodes CASRPGRSGNTIYF.

The chain employs TRBV11-3 and TRBJ2-1, with D possibly being TRBD1 or TRBD2 (6 bases each). The CDR3 loop spans 15 amino acids. CDR1 is SGHNT, CDR2 YENEEA, per germline. Trimming pared 4 bases from V and 4 bases from J, leaving 14 bases between. The CDR3 loop is CASSSVAGQYNEQFF. For the CDR3, the DNA is TGTGCCAGCAGCTCCGTGGCGGGACAATACAATGAGCAGTTCTTC.

The J gene is TRBJ1-5, the V gene TRBV6-5; no clear D gene. The length of the CDR3 is 14 residues. Germline V CDR1 and CDR2: MNHEY, SVGAGI. V shed 6 bases and J shed 3 bases, with 12 bases lying between them. CDR3 DNA sequence: TGTGCCAGCAGACCAAACTGGGACAATCAGCCCCAGCATTTT. Protein product: CASRPNWDNQPQHF.

This rearrangement joins TRBV28 to TRBJ2-5; D call uncertain. The CDR3 contains 13 residues. With 10 bases removed from V and 2 bases from J, the gap between germline ends came to 14 bases. Germline CDR1 is MDHEN and CDR2 is SYDVKM. Here the CDR3 DNA reads TGTGCCACTATGGCCCCAGTACAAGAGACCCAGTACTTC. Its translation is CATMAPVQETQYF. The full variable domain, completed using reference TRBV28 and TRBJ2-5, is DVKVTQSSRYLVKRTGEKVFLECVQDMDHENMFWYRQDPGLGLRLIYFSYDVKMKEKGDIPEGYSVSREKKERFSLILESASTNQTSMYLCATMAPVQETQYFGPGTRLLVL.

This clone was observed once. This rearrangement joins TRBV23-1 to TRBJ1-1; D is unresolved. TRBV23-1 is annotated as an ORF whose role is uncertain. Trimming pared 6 bases from V and 3 bases from J, leaving 8 bases between. This CDR3 comprises 12 residues. The CDR3 bases are TGCGCCAGCAGAAACCGGGACACTGAAGCTTTCTTT. Protein sequence: CASRNRDTEAFF.

This clone was detected once. The rearrangement links TRBV11-2 to TRBJ1-1; a weak D match, TRBD1 (6 bases). The CDR3 sequence is 15 residues long. Germline lookup yields CDR1 SGHAT and CDR2 FQNNGV. The V end lost 5 bases, the J end lost 5 bases, and 18 bases lay between the germline ends. The CDR3 DNA sequence: TGTGCCAGCAGCGTGGGACAACCTACGGAGACTGAAGCTTTCTTT. As protein: CASSVGQPTETEAFF.

The chain links TRBV28 to TRBJ2-1; TRBD2 is a possible D gene (6 bases). In germline, CDR1 is MDHEN, CDR2 SYDVKM. The V and J ends lost 6 bases and 9 bases respectively, with 15 bases between them. CDR3 size: 13 residues. The chain's CDR3 is CASSPVASAEQFF. The CDR3 DNA sequence: TGTGCCAGCAGCCCAGTCGCTAGCGCTGAGCAGTTCTTC.

For this clone: Other DNA sequences from this sample encode an identical CDR3 as well. The V gene is TRBV5-5, the J gene TRBJ2-7, with D perhaps assigned TRBD1 or TRBD2 (5 bases each). The germline V gene encodes CDR1 SGHKS and CDR2 YYEKEE (reference sequence). The CDR3 consists of 15 residues. Trimming removed 0 bases at V and 0 bases at J, with 10 bases between. The CDR3: CASSLGAGSSYEQYF. The CDR3 DNA reads as TGTGCCAGCAGCTTGGGGGCAGGGAGCTCCTACGAGCAGTACTTC.

The rearrangement joins TRBV7-2 to TRBJ2-3; 9 positions agree with TRBD2. Trimming cost V 4 bases and J 4 bases; bases outside gene matches: 12. CDR1 is SGHTA, CDR2 FQGNSA, per germline. CDR3 size: 17 residues. CDR3 amino acids: CASSSALAGWGADTQYF. The DNA for the CDR3 is TGTGCCAGCAGCTCCGCGCTAGCGGGGTGGGGCGCAGATACGCAGTATTTT.

The chain couples TRBV9 to TRBJ2-1, with D perhaps being TRBD1 or TRBD2 (5 bases each). The germline gives CDR1 SGDLS, CDR2 YYNGEE. The CDR3 is 17 residues long. Deletions cut 3 bases from V and 4 bases from J, with 20 bases between. CDR3 sequence reads: CASSAGPSSFTYNEQFF. The CDR3 nucleotides are TGTGCCAGCAGCGCGGGACCGTCATCATTTACTTACAATGAGCAGTTCTTC.

The chain links TRBV28 to TRBJ1-5; 9 bases agree with TRBD1. This CDR3 is built from 17 residues. Trimming at V came to 6 bases and at J to 4 bases, leaving 13 bases not matched to a gene. Germline CDR1 MDHEN, CDR2 SYDVKM. This CDR3 is CASSREGQGFSNQPQHF. In DNA form, the CDR3 reads TGTGCCAGCAGCCGAGAGGGACAGGGTTTCTCGAATCAGCCCCAGCATTTT.

V and J are TRBV6-6 and TRBJ2-1; tentatively, D is TRBD1 or TRBD2 (5 bases each). V was trimmed by 0 bases and J by 6 bases, leaving 12 bases between them. This CDR3 has 15 residues. Germline V lookup: CDR1 MNHNY, CDR2 SVGAGI (reference sequence). CDR3 protein: CASSYSPSGGNEQFF. DNA for the CDR3: TGTGCCAGCAGTTACTCCCCTTCTGGGGGCAATGAGCAGTTCTTC.

This clone showed up just once. This chain uses TRBV5-4 with TRBJ2-3, with D unresolved. The CDR3 has 12 residues. The V gene's germline CDR1 is SGHNT and CDR2 YYREEE (reference sequence). Trimming removed 2 bases at V and 2 bases at J, with 3 bases between. As DNA, the CDR3 is TGTGCCAGCAGCTTTAACACAGATACGCAGTATTTT. Encoded protein: CASSFNTDTQYF.

The chain combines TRBV27 with TRBJ1-5; no firm D call. This CDR3 has 14 amino acids. V lost 5 bases and J lost 0, with 8 bases in between. CDR1 MNHEY and CDR2 SMNVEV come from the germline V gene (reference sequence). This CDR3 is CASSPVYSNQPQHF. The DNA for the CDR3 is TGTGCCAGCAGTCCCGTTTATAGCAATCAGCCCCAGCATTTT.